The present entry profiles one TCR beta chain with its context. Its antigen is not identified. These data come from a study of shared clonotypes between healthy human individuals. Study outcomes and limitations: The study found 4.5% to 6% of naive CD4 clonotypes shared across a few donors.

Assay execution proceeded at the deep level. Profiling relied on immunoSEQ multiplex PCR, and the TCRdb table lists in-frame clones only, not all of them. Among 560,000 or so clones listed, approximately 96% were seen once. Naivety among CD8 cells was defined by CD45RO negativity and positive CCR7 selection, thereby excluding terminally differentiated effector memory CD45RA+ cells. CDR3 length: 12 amino acids. CDR1 is MNHNY and CDR2 is SVGAGI in the germline V gene (reference sequence). V was pared by 6 bases and J by 8 bases, with 6 bases of the junction left unmatched. The material sequenced was naive CD8+ T cells sorted from blood. The rearrangement uses TRBV6-6 and TRBJ1-2; 7 positions agree with TRBD1. This clonotype originated in a woman aged 25 to 39 in good health. CDR3 in amino acids: CASRQTGFGYTF. The CDR3, as DNA: TGTGCCAGCAGACAGACAGGGTTCGGCTACACCTTC.